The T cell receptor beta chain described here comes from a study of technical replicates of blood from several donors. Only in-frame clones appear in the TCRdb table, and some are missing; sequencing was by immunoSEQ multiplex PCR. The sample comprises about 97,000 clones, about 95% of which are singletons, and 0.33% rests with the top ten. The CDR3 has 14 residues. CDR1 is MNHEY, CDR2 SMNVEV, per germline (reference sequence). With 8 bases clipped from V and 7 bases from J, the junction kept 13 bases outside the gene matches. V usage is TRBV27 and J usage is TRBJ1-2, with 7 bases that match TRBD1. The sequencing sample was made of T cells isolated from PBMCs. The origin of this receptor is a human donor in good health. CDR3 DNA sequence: TGTGCCAGCTCGATAGGGAGAGGGGGCCGTGGCTACACCTTC. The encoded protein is CASSIGRGGRGYTF.